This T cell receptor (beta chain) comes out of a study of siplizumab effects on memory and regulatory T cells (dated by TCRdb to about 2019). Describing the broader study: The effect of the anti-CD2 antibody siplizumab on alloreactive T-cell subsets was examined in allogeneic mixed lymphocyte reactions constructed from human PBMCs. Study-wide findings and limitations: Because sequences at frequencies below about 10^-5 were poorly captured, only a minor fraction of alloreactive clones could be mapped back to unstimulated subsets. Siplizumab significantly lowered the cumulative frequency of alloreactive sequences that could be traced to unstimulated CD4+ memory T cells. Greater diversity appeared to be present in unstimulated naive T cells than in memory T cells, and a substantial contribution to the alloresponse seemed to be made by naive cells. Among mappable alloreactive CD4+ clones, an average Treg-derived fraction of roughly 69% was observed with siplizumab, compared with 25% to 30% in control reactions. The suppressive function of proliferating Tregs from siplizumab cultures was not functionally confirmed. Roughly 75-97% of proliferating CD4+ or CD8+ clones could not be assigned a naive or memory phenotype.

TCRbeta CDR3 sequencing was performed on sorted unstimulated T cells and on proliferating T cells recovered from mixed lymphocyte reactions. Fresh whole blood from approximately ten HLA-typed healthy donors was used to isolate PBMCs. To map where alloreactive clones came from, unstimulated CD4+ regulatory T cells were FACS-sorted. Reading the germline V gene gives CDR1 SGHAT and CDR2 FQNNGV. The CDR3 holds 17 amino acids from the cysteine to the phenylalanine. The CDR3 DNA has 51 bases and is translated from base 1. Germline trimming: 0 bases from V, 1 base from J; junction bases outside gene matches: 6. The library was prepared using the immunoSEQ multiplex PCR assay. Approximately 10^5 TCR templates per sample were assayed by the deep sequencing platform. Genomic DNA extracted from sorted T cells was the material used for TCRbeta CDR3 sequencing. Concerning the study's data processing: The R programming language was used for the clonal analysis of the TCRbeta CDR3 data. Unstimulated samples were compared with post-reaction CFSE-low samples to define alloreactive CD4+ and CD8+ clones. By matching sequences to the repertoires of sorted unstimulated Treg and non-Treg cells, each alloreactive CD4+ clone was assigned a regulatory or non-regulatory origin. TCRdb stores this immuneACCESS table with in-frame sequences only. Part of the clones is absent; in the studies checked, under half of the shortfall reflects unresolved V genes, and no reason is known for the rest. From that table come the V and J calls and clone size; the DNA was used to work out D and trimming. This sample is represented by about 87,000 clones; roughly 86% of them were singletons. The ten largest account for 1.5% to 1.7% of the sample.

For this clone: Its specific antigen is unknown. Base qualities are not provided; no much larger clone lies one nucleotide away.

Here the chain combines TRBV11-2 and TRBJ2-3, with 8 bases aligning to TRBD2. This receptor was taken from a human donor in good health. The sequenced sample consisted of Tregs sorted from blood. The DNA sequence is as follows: TGTGCCAGCAGCTTAGACGGGCGGGGGGTCCGCACAGATACGCAGTATTTT. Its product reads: CASSLDGRGVRTDTQYF.